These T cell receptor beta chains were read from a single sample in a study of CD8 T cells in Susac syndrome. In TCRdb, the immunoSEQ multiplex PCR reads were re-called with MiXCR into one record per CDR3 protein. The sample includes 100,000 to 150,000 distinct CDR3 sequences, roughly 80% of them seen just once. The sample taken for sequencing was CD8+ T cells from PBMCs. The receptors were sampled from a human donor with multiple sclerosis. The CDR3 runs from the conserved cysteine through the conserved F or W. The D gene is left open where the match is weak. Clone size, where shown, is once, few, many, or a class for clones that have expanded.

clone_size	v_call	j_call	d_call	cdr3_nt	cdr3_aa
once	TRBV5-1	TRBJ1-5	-	TGCGCCAGCAGCTTCACAGGACTTTATAATCAGCCCCAGCATTTT	CASSFTGLYNQPQHF
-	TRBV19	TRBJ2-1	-	TGTGCCAGTGCTCCGGGGCCGGATGAGCAGTTCTTC	CASAPGPDEQFF
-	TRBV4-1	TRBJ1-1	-	TGCGCCAGCAGCCAAGCGGCTCAGGGGTTCACTGAAGCTTTCTTT	CASSQAAQGFTEAFF
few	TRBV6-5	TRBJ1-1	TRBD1	TGTGCCAGCAGTTACCGGACAGGAGAAGCTTTCTTT	CASSYRTGEAFF
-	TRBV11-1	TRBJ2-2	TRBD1	TGTGCCAGCAGCTTAACCGCCTGGACAGGGAGAACCGGGGAGCTGTTTTTT	CASSLTAWTGRTGELFF
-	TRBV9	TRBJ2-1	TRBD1	TGTGCCAGCAGCGTACGCCCGACAGGGACCGGCTACAATGAGCAGTTCTTC	CASSVRPTGTGYNEQFF
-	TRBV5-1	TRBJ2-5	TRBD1	TGCGCCAGCAGTTGGGGGACAGGGTCCCTCCTAGAGACCCAGTACTTC	CASSWGTGSLLETQYF
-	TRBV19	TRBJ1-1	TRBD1	TGTGCCAGTAGGCGACAGGGGGAAATGAACACTGAAGCTTTCTTT	CASRRQGEMNTEAFF
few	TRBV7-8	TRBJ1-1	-	TGTGCCAGCAACTATCTTGGGGTCACTGAAGCTTTCTTT	CASNYLGVTEAFF
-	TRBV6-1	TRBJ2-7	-	TGTGCCAGCAGCCCATTCCGGGGGCCTTACGAGCAGTACTTC	CASSPFRGPYEQYF
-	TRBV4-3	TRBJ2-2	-	TGCGCCAGCAGCCAAGCCATCGGGAGTACAACCGGGGAGCTGTTTTTT	CASSQAIGSTTGELFF
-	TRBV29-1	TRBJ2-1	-	TGCAGCGGGAGAGACAATGAGCAGTTCTTC	CSGRDNEQFF
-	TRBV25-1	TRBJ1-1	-	TGTGCCAGCAGTGTGGGGACAACTAACACTGAAGCTTTCTTT	CASSVGTTNTEAFF
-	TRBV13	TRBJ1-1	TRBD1	TGTGCCAGCAGCGACGAGGGACAGGGACCCACTGAAGCTTTCTTT	CASSDEGQGPTEAFF
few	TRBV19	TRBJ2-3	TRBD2	TGTGCCAGCGGACTAGCGCCCACAGATACGCAGTATTTT	CASGLAPTDTQYF
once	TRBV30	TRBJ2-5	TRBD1	TGTGCCTGGAGGCCTCTACAGGGGTTCGGGGAGACCCAGTACTTC	CAWRPLQGFGETQYF
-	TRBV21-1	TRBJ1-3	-	TGTGCCAGTCTACGGACCAGGACCATATCTGGAAACACCATATATTTT	CASLRTRTISGNTIYF
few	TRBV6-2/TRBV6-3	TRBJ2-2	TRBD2	TGTGCCAGCAGTTACTCGAGCCGGGGGGAGGACACCGGGGAGCTGTTTTTT	CASSYSSRGEDTGELFF
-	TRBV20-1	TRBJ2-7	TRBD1	TGCAGTGCTAAGTGGGGGACAGGGCGCTACGAGCAGTACTTC	CSAKWGTGRYEQYF
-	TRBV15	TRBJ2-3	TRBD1	TGTGCCACCAGCAGGGGGGACAGAGTCACAGATACGCAGTATTTT	CATSRGDRVTDTQYF
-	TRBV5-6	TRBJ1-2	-	TGTGCCAGTAGGACGGGCAACTATGGCTACACCTTC	CASRTGNYGYTF
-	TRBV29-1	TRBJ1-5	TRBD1	TGCAGCGTGACGAAAGCCGGGACAGCTGACGATAGCAATCAGCCCCAGCATTTT	CSVTKAGTADDSNQPQHF
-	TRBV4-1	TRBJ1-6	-	TGCGCCAGCAGCCAATTTCCAGGGAGTGATTCACCCCTCCACTTT	CASSQFPGSDSPLHF
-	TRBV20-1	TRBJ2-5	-	TGCAGTGTTATGGCCCTAGGGGCGGAGACCCAGTACTTC	CSVMALGAETQYF
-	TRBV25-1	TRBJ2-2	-	TGTGCCAGCAGTGCCCCGAAAGGCTTGAACACCGGGGAGCTGTTTTTT	CASSAPKGLNTGELFF
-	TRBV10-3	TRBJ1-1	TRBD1	TGTGCCATCACCGACCCGACAGGGCCGAACACTGAAGCTTTCTTT	CAITDPTGPNTEAFF
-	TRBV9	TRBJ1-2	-	TGTGCCAGCAGCGGATTACAAGTTGGCTACACCTTC	CASSGLQVGYTF
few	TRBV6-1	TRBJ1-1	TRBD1	TGTGCCAGCAGTGACCACACCGGGACAGTGAACACTGAAGCTTTCTTT	CASSDHTGTVNTEAFF
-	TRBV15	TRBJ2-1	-	TGTGCCACCAGCAGAGATCGAGACAGCCTCGAGCAGTTCTTC	CATSRDRDSLEQFF
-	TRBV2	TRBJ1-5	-	TGTGCCAGCAGTGAAGACCCGGGACCGAATAGCAATCAGCCCCAGCATTTT	CASSEDPGPNSNQPQHF
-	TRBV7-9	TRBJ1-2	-	TGTGCCAGCAGCGCCGACGCCCGGAAGACCTATGGCTACACCTTC	CASSADARKTYGYTF
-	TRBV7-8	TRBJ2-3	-	TGTGCCAGCAGCTTAGATCTTAGTCACACTAGCACAGATACGCAGTATTTT	CASSLDLSHTSTDTQYF
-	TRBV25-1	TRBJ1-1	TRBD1	TGTGCCAGCAGTGAATACCGGACAGGGGGCGTCGGGGCTTTCTTT	CASSEYRTGGVGAFF
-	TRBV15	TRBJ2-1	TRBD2	TGTGCCACCAGCAGAGTAGTAGCGGGAGCTTTGAGTGAGCAGTTCTTC	CATSRVVAGALSEQFF
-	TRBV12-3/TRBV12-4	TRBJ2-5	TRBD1	TGTGCCAGCAGTTTAGCTGGGGACAGGGTTTTTGAAGAGACCCAGTACTTC	CASSLAGDRVFEETQYF
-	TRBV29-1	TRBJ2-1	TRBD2	TGCAGCGGGGACCGAATAACTAGCGATGAGCAGTTCTTC	CSGDRITSDEQFF
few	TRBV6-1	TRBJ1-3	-	TGTGCCAGCAAACTGACAGCTATGGATCACGACACCATATATTTT	CASKLTAMDHDTIYF
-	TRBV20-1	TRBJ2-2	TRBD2	TGCAGTGCTTTTTCTAGCGGGGCGAACACCGGGGAGCTGTTTTTT	CSAFSSGANTGELFF
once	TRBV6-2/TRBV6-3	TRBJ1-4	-	TGTGCCAGCGACCCGAACGGCAGATCGGGAGAAAAACTGTTTTTT	CASDPNGRSGEKLFF
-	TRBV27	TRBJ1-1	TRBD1	TGTGCCAGCAGTTTATCGCGAGGGGACAGGCTGAACACTGAAGCTTTCTTT	CASSLSRGDRLNTEAFF
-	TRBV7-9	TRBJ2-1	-	TGTGCCAGCAGCGAGTTTGACTTAGCGGTAAGCTCCTACAATGAGCAGTTCTTC	CASSEFDLAVSSYNEQFF
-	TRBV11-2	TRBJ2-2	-	TGTGCGTCAGTAGGGTACGAGACCACCGGGGAGCTGTTTTTT	CASVGYETTGELFF
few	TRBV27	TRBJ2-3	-	TGTGCCAGCAGTCCGAAGCTGGGGCCAGATACGCAGTATTTT	CASSPKLGPDTQYF
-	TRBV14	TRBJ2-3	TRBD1	TGTGCCAGCAGCCAAGAGACAGGGAAGGGCACAGATACGCAGTATTTT	CASSQETGKGTDTQYF
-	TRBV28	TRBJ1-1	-	TGTGCCAGCAGTTTATACGCCACTGAAGCTTTCTTT	CASSLYATEAFF
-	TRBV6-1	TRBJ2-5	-	TGTGCCAGCAGTGAAGGCGTCTGGGGTGGAGGCGTGGAGACCCAGTACTTC	CASSEGVWGGGVETQYF
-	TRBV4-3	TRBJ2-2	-	TGCGCCAGCAGCCAAGATCCCCGGACCCCCTTCACCGGGGAGCTGTTTTTT	CASSQDPRTPFTGELFF
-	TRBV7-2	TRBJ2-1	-	TGTGCCAGCAGCTTGGAGACCTACTCCTACAATGAGCAGTTCTTC	CASSLETYSYNEQFF
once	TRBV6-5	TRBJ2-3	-	TGTGCCAGCAGTTATAACAGGATTAGCACAGATACGCAGTATTTT	CASSYNRISTDTQYF
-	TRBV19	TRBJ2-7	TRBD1	TGTGCCAGTAGCCCGACAGGGGGCTACGAGCAGTACTTC	CASSPTGGYEQYF
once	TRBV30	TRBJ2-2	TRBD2	TGTGCCTGGACCGGGCTAGCGGGGGGTGGGACCGGGGAGCTGTTTTTT	CAWTGLAGGGTGELFF
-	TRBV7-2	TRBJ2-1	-	TGTGCCAGCAGCTTATGGCAGTTCAATGAGCAGTTCTTC	CASSLWQFNEQFF
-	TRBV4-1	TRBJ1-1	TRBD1	TGCGCCAGCAGCCAGAGACAGGGGAACACTGAAGCTTTCTTT	CASSQRQGNTEAFF
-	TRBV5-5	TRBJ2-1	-	TGTGCCAGCAGCTTTGGGAAGGGTGATCCTTCCTACAATGAGCAGTTCTTC	CASSFGKGDPSYNEQFF
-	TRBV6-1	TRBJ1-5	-	TGTGCCAGCAGTGAATACCGGGACGAATATAGCAATCAGCCCCAGCATTTT	CASSEYRDEYSNQPQHF
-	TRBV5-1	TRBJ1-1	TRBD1	TGCGCCAGCAAGACAGGGCACATGAACACTGAAGCTTTCTTT	CASKTGHMNTEAFF
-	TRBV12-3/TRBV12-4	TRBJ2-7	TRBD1	TGTGCCAGCAGTAATTTCGGGACAGGGTATATTGAGCAGTACTTC	CASSNFGTGYIEQYF
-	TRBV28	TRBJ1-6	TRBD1	TGTGCCAGCAGTTTCCGAACAGGGGGCGATGATTCACCCCTCCACTTT	CASSFRTGGDDSPLHF